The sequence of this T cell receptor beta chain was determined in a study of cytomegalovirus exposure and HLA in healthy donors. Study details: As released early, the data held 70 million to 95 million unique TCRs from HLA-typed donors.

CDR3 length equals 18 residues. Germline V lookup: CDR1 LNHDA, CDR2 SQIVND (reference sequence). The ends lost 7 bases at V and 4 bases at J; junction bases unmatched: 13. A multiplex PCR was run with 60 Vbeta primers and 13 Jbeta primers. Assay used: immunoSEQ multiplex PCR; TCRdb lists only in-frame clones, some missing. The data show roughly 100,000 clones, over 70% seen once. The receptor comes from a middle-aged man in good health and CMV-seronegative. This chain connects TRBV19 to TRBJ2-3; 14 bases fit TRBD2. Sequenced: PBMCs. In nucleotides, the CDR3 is TGTGCCAGTAAGGCCGGGACTAGCGGGAGTTCTTTCCCAGATACGCAGTATTTT. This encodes CASKAGTSGSSFPDTQYF.